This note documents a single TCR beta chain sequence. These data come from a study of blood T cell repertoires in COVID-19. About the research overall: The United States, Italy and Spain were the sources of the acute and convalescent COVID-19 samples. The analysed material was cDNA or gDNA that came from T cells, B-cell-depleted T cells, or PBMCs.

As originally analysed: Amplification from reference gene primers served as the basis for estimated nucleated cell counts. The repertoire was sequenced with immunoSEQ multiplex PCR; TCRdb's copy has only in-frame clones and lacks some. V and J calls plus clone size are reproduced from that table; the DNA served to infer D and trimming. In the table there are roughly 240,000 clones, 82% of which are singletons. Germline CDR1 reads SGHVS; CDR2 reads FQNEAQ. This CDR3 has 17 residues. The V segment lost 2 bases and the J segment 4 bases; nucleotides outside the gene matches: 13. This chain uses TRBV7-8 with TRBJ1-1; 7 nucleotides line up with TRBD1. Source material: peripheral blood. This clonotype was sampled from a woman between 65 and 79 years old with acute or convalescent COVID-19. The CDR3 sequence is CASSLKTGRSRVTEAFF. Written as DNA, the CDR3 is TGTGCCAGCAGCTTAAAGACAGGGAGGTCCCGGGTCACTGAAGCTTTCTTT.